These 6 T cell receptor beta chains were sequenced from one sample in a study of identical twins. TCRdb used MiXCR to reprocess the 5' RACE reads, holding one entry per CDR3 protein. The sample shows a few hundred thousand distinct CDR3 sequences, approximately 5.9% of them seen only once. This sample was also put to use in a study of T cells expressing NK-cell markers.

Sequencing was performed on CD8+ T cells sorted from blood. These receptors were taken from a woman between 18 and 29 years old in good health.

This clonotype was observed many times. The rearrangement links TRBV20-1 to TRBJ2-3; 7 nucleotides line up with TRBD2. Germline-derived CDR1 and CDR2 are DFQATT and SNEGSKA (reference sequence). After removal of 3 bases from V and 2 bases from J, the junction contained 5 bases not matched to a gene. CDR3 length equals 14 residues. The CDR3 sequence is CSARASGYTDTQYF. The CDR3 DNA sequence: TGCAGTGCTAGGGCTAGCGGTTACACAGATACGCAGTATTTT.

This clonotype was seen at least ten times. V gene TRBV29-1 combines with J gene TRBJ1-2; no reliable D call. The germline gives CDR1 SQVTM, CDR2 ANQGSEA. The CDR3 extends over 12 amino acids. V gave up 3 bases and J gave up 4 bases, with 9 bases separating them. The CDR3 here is CSVENGSYGYTF. In DNA form, the CDR3 reads TGCAGCGTTGAGAACGGCAGCTATGGCTACACCTTC.

This clonotype was picked up a small number of times. The V gene is TRBV4-2, the J gene TRBJ2-6, with 7 nucleotides matching TRBD1. Unmatched junction bases numbered 17, after V lost 3 bases and J lost 0 bases. Per the germline V gene, CDR1 is LGHNA and CDR2 is YNFKEQ. The CDR3 contains 21 residues. The CDR3 bases are TGTGCCAGCAGCCACAAGATTTCGCTTCCGGGACAGAGCTCTGGGGCCAACGTCCTGACTTTC. Its translation is CASSHKISLPGQSSGANVLTF.

The table lists this clonotype with a few counts. The J gene is TRBJ2-3, the V gene TRBV6-4, with D perhaps TRBD2 (5 bases). Germline assignment: CDR1 MRHNA and CDR2 SNTAGT. CDR3 length: 13 residues. The V and J ends lost 2 bases and 3 bases respectively, with 6 bases between them. This CDR3 is CASSDTGTDTQYF. DNA for the CDR3: TGTGCCAGCAGTGACACGGGAACAGATACGCAGTATTTT.

The chain has TRBV20-1 and TRBJ2-2, with D perhaps TRBD1 or TRBD2 (5 bases each). The CDR3 extends over 15 amino acids. Trimming took off 7 bases at V and 3 bases at J, with 18 bases between the two ends. CDR1 is DFQATT, CDR2 SNEGSKA, per germline (reference sequence). The DNA for the CDR3 is TGCAGTGTCCACATCCCGGGACCACACACCGGGGAGCTGTTTTTT. Translating gives CSVHIPGPHTGELFF.

This sequence joins TRBV11-2 and TRBJ2-6, with D unresolved. The germline gives CDR1 SGHAT, CDR2 FQNNGV. The CDR3 has 21 residues. V lost 0 bases and J 0 bases, leaving 21 bases between the germline ends. CDR3 amino acids: CASSLDRGHISPRSGANVLTF. The CDR3 bases are TGTGCCAGCAGCTTAGATCGCGGTCATATATCCCCACGCTCTGGGGCCAACGTCCTGACTTTC.